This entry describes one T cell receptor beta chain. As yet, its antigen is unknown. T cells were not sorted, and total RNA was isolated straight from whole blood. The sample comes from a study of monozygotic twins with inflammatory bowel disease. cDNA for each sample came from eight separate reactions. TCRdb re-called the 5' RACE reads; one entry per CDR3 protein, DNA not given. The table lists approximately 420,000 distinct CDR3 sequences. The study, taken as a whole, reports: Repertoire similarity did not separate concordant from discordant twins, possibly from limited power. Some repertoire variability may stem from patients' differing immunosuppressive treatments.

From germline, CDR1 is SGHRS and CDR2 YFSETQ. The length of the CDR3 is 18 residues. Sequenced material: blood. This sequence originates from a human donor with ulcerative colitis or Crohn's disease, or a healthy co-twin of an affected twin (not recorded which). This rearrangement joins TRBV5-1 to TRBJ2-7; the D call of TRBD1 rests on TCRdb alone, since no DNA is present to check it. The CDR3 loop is CASSRGEAPRTASYEQYF.